The 22 T cell receptor beta chains reported below all come from one sample, sequenced in a study of beta chain features in type 1 diabetes. All of the isolated RNA was reverse transcribed, so expressed TCRB transcripts were sequenced. Sequenced by immunoSEQ multiplex PCR; TCRdb stores in-frame clones only, minus some. The sample lists 860,000 or so clones, under 20% occurring once. Sequences were obtained from naive CD4+ T cells from blood. These receptors all come from a young woman in good health.

The chain employs TRBV9 and TRBJ2-1; 7 nucleotides match TRBD1. Looked up from germline, CDR1 is SGDLS and CDR2 is YYNGEE. The CDR3 covers 15 residues. Unmatched junction bases numbered 7, after V lost 3 bases and J lost 4 bases. In nucleotides, the CDR3 is TGTGCCAGCAGCGCCCGGGACAGCACATACAATGAGCAGTTCTTC. It is translated as CASSARDSTYNEQFF.

In its sample, this clone was seen a few times. V is TRBV7-9 and J is TRBJ2-1; D is uncertain. Germline CDR1 reads SEHNR; CDR2 reads FQNEAQ (reference sequence). With 1 base removed from V and 7 bases from J, the gap between germline ends came to 8 bases. The CDR3 covers 13 residues. DNA of the CDR3: TGTGCCAGCAGCTTAGAAGTAGGGAATGAGCAGTTCTTC. This gives the protein CASSLEVGNEQFF.

There are a few counts of this clone. The rearrangement uses TRBV9 and TRBJ2-2; D gene unclear. From germline, CDR1 is SGDLS and CDR2 YYNGEE. V was cut by 0 bases and J by 6 bases, with 6 bases left in between. The CDR3 runs 13 residues. CDR3 amino acids: CASSVEGSGELFF. CDR3 DNA: TGTGCCAGCAGCGTAGAAGGGTCCGGGGAGCTGTTTTTT. The full variable domain, with the rest looked up from reference TRBV9 and TRBJ2-2, is DSGVTQTPKHLITATGQRVTLRCSPRSGDLSVYWYQQSLDQGLQFLIQYYNGEERAKGNILERFSAQQFPDLHSELNLSSLELGDSALYFCASSVEGSGELFFGEGSRLTVL.

This chain uses TRBV5-1 with TRBJ2-2; maybe TRBD1 (7 bases). The germline V and J ends were trimmed by 5 bases and 2 bases, with 31 bases remaining between them. This CDR3 has 21 residues. The germline V gene encodes CDR1 SGHRS and CDR2 YFSETQ. The DNA of the CDR3 is TGCGCCAGCAGACCGGGACAGACATTACGCGGGACCCCCTATAACACCGGGGAGCTGTTTTTT. This sequence encodes CASRPGQTLRGTPYNTGELFF.

There are a few counts of this clone. The chain employs TRBV4-2 and TRBJ2-3, with TRBD1 matching 7 bases. In germline, CDR1 is LGHNA, CDR2 YNFKEQ. The CDR3 length is 15 residues. Trimming removed 2 bases from V and 4 bases from J; junction bases left unmatched: 6. The CDR3 protein is CASSQLQGLPDTQYF. CDR3 DNA: TGTGCCAGCAGCCAACTACAGGGGCTCCCAGATACGCAGTATTTT.

This clone was observed a handful of times. CDR3 amino acids: CASSQPTGFSNEQYF. CDR3 DNA sequence: TGTGCCAGCAGTCAACCGACAGGCTTTAGCAACGAGCAGTACTTC. The chain couples TRBV6-6 to TRBJ2-7; weak D call: TRBD1 (6 bases). Germline-derived CDR1 and CDR2 are MNHNY and SVGAGI (reference sequence). V was cut by 5 bases and J by 5 bases, with 19 bases left in between. The CDR3 runs to 15 residues.

CDR3 sequence reads: CASSAAGANVLTF. The CDR3 DNA reads as TGTGCCAGCAGTGCCGCTGGGGCCAACGTCCTGACTTTC. The gene calls are TRBV28 and TRBJ2-6; D gene unclear. Germline V gene lookup returns CDR1 MDHEN and CDR2 SYDVKM. V was cut by 5 bases and J by 2 bases, with 4 bases left in between. CDR3 length: 13 amino acids. Supplemented by reference TRBV28 and TRBJ2-6, the full variable domain reads DVKVTQSSRYLVKRTGEKVFLECVQDMDHENMFWYRQDPGLGLRLIYFSYDVKMKEKGDIPEGYSVSREKKERFSLILESASTNQTSMYLCASSAAGANVLTFGAGSRLTVL.

This clone was counted only a few times. J is TRBJ2-7 and V is TRBV7-8; the D call may be TRBD1 or TRBD2 (5 bases each). From germline, CDR1 is SGHVS and CDR2 FQNEAQ. The CDR3 contains 13 residues. The V gene lost 5 bases and the J gene lost 5 bases, with 13 bases spanning the gap. The CDR3 DNA reads as TGTGCCAGCAGCCCAGGGTGGAGGAACGAGCAGTACTTC. This gives the protein CASSPGWRNEQYF.

There are a few counts of this clone. The V and J genes are TRBV4-1 and TRBJ2-3; D uncertain. The V end was cut by 4 bases, the J end by 1 base, with 15 bases between. The CDR3 contains 16 residues. Germline assignment: CDR1 MGHRA and CDR2 YSYEKL. CDR3 nucleotides: TGCGCCAGCAGCCGCGTGCCGGAATTGGGCACAGATACGCAGTATTTT. It codes for CASSRVPELGTDTQYF.

The J gene is TRBJ2-5, the V gene TRBV27; no clear D gene. Germline V CDR1 and CDR2: MNHEY, SMNVEV (reference sequence). Trimming cost V 6 bases and J 3 bases, with 5 bases left between them. The CDR3 is 11 amino acids. The CDR3 loop reads CASSAEETQYF. CDR3 bases: TGTGCCAGCAGCGCCGAAGAGACCCAGTACTTC.

The chain uses TRBV6-1 and TRBJ2-3, with D unclear. The CDR3 covers 14 residues. Trimming took 5 bases from V and 3 from J, leaving 12 bases between them. Germline CDR1 is MNHNS and CDR2 is SASEGT. The CDR3 DNA is TGTGCCAGCAGTCTTCGCGGCGCGACAGATACGCAGTATTTT. It translates to CASSLRGATDTQYF.

This clone turned up a few times. This rearrangement joins TRBV6-5 to TRBJ2-3; D might be TRBD2 (6 bases). CDR1 and CDR2 (germline): MNHEY, SVGAGI. The CDR3 has 13 amino acids. Deletions cut 4 bases from V and 6 bases from J, with 11 bases between. The CDR3 spells CASSSRLEDTQYF. CDR3 nucleotide sequence: TGTGCCAGCAGTTCAAGACTAGAGGATACGCAGTATTTT.

The V gene is TRBV4-2, the J gene TRBJ2-7; the match to TRBD1 covers 9 bases. The V and J ends lost 0 bases and 3 bases, in that order; junction bases with no gene match: 3. This CDR3 has 15 amino acids. The V gene's germline CDR1 is LGHNA and CDR2 YNFKEQ. The CDR3 DNA is TGTGCCAGCAGCCAAGATAGGGACAGGGACTACGAGCAGTACTTC. Translated, it gives CASSQDRDRDYEQYF.

As regards this clone: The identical CDR3 is also encoded by other nucleotide sequences in the sample. This chain joins TRBV19 and TRBJ2-7, with D perhaps TRBD2 (6 bases). V was trimmed by 1 base and J by 4 bases, leaving 8 bases between them. The CDR3 is 13 residues long. Germline lookup yields CDR1 LNHDA and CDR2 SQIVND (reference sequence). In nucleotides, the CDR3 is TGTGCCAGTAGTATAGCGGGGGAGTACGAGCAGTACTTC. Its translation is CASSIAGEYEQYF.

This rearrangement joins TRBV7-2 to TRBJ1-3; unclear D gene. The germline V gene has CDR1 SGHTA and CDR2 FQGNSA. The CDR3 runs to 15 residues. V was clipped by 1 base and J by 2 bases, with 9 bases between them. CDR3 loop: CASSLVSQPGNTIYF. CDR3 DNA: TGTGCCAGCAGCTTAGTCAGTCAGCCTGGAAACACCATATATTTT.

This chain uses TRBV5-1 with TRBJ1-4; a weak D match, TRBD1 (5 bases). Germline loops: CDR1 SGHRS, CDR2 YFSETQ. Trimming pared 4 bases from V and 6 bases from J, leaving 13 bases between. The CDR3 is made up of 14 amino acids. The CDR3 DNA reads as TGCGCCAGCAGCCTAGGACACGGGGATGAAAAACTGTTTTTT. Protein product: CASSLGHGDEKLFF.

This chain links TRBV9 with TRBJ1-2; 9 bases are a match to TRBD1. J was trimmed by 7 bases and V by 4 bases; bases with no gene match: 8. In germline, CDR1 is SGDLS, CDR2 YYNGEE. This CDR3 has 14 residues. The CDR3 coding sequence is TGTGCCAGCAGCTCAGGGACAGGGCCAGGTGGCTACACCTTC. Translating gives CASSSGTGPGGYTF.

This chain joins TRBV7-9 and TRBJ2-1; no reliable D call. Trimming took off 6 bases at V and 2 bases at J, with 2 bases between the two ends. The CDR3 is 11 amino acids. In germline, CDR1 is SEHNR, CDR2 FQNEAQ (reference sequence). This CDR3 reads CASRTYNEQFF. Written as DNA, the CDR3 is TGTGCCAGCAGAACCTACAATGAGCAGTTCTTC.

The genes are TRBV28 and TRBJ2-1; weak D call: TRBD2 (5 bases). V lost 7 bases to trimming and J lost 3 bases, with 13 bases between them. The CDR3 is 14 residues long. In germline, CDR1 is MDHEN, CDR2 SYDVKM. The CDR3 DNA follows: TGTGCCAGCATCGGCGGCGGGTTCTACAATGAGCAGTTCTTC. Amino acid sequence: CASIGGGFYNEQFF.

The V gene is TRBV6-5, the J gene TRBJ1-5, with 9 nucleotides matching TRBD1. The junction had 6 bases not matched to a gene; V was cut back by 6 bases and J by 3 bases. CDR1 MNHEY and CDR2 SVGAGI come from the germline V gene. This CDR3 spans 15 amino acids. The CDR3 coding sequence is TGTGCCAGCAGGACCGGGACAGGGCTCAATCAGCCCCAGCATTTT. Its translation is CASRTGTGLNQPQHF.

This chain uses TRBV7-3 with TRBJ2-2, with TRBD2 as a possible D gene (5 bases). The germline V gene encodes CDR1 SGHTA and CDR2 FQGTGA. This CDR3 spans 18 amino acids. V lost 4 bases and J 4 bases, leaving 22 bases between the germline ends. The CDR3 protein is CASSSRPLSARATGELFF. DNA of the CDR3: TGTGCCAGCAGCTCCCGTCCCCTTAGCGCGAGGGCCACCGGGGAGCTGTTTTTT.

This clone came up a few times. Written as DNA, the CDR3 is TGTGCCATCAGTGAGCCCCCCGACCAAGCCAACTACAATGAGCAGTTCTTC. This sequence encodes CAISEPPDQANYNEQFF. This chain links TRBV10-3 with TRBJ2-1, with D uncertain. The CDR3 extends over 17 amino acids. Trimming removed 2 bases at V and 3 bases at J, with 17 bases between. Germline loops: CDR1 ENHRY, CDR2 SYGVKD.